What follows are 20 T cell receptor beta chains derived from one specimen sequenced in a study of PD-L1 blockade in urothelial cancer. Stated time point: pretreatment peripheral blood. Sequencing used immunoSEQ multiplex PCR; TCRdb keeps in-frame clones, though not all of them. Among 70,000 to 100,000 clones listed, 80% to 85% were seen once. This sample comprised PBMCs, obtained around atezolizumab (anti-PD-L1) treatment. These receptors all come from a man aged 55 to 69 with urothelial cancer.

The genes are TRBV19 and TRBJ2-3; no reliable D call. The CDR3 extends over 12 amino acids. Germline V lookup: CDR1 LNHDA, CDR2 SQIVND (reference sequence). V was pared by 5 bases and J by 2 bases, with 5 bases between. CDR3 loop: CASSLSTDTQYF. CDR3 nucleotide sequence: TGTGCCAGTAGTCTATCCACAGATACGCAGTATTTT. The full variable domain, completed using reference TRBV19 and TRBJ2-3, is DGGITQSPKYLFRKEGQNVTLSCEQNLNHDAMYWYRQDPGQGLRLIYYSQIVNDFQKGDIAEGYSVSREKKESFPLTVTSAQKNPTAFYLCASSLSTDTQYFGPGTRLTVL.

This clone has only a few counts. The CDR3 coding sequence is TGCGCCAGCAGCTGGACTAGCGGGAGGTTCTACGAGCAGTACTTC. This gives the protein CASSWTSGRFYEQYF. This chain joins TRBV5-1 and TRBJ2-7; 14 bases are shared with TRBD2. Trimming cost V 3 bases and J 3 bases; bases outside gene matches: 2. The germline gives CDR1 SGHRS, CDR2 YFSETQ. This CDR3 is built from 15 residues.

V usage is TRBV5-1 and J usage is TRBJ1-2, with D possibly matching TRBD1 (5 bases). Germline values: CDR1 SGHRS, CDR2 YFSETQ. The ends were cut back, 0 bases at V and 4 bases at J, with 10 bases in the middle. There are 14 residues in the CDR3. The CDR3 here is CASSLDFGAYGYTF. The CDR3 nucleotides are TGCGCCAGCAGCTTGGATTTTGGGGCCTATGGCTACACCTTC. The whole variable domain, filled in from reference TRBV5-1 and TRBJ1-2, reads KAGVTQTPRYLIKTRGQQVTLSCSPISGHRSVSWYQQTPGQGLQFLFEYFSETQRNKGNFPGRFSGRQFSNSRSEMNVSTLELGDSALYLCASSLDFGAYGYTFGSGTRLTVV.

J is TRBJ2-7 and V is TRBV5-1; TRBD1 matches 8 bases. This CDR3 has 14 residues. Germline trimming cut 6 bases from V and 6 bases from J; bases unmatched to any gene: 11. CDR1 and CDR2 from the germline V gene are SGHRS and YFSETQ. CDR3: CASKSGGVPLEQYF. CDR3 nucleotides: TGCGCCAGCAAATCAGGGGGCGTCCCCCTCGAGCAGTACTTC.

The chain uses TRBV19 and TRBJ2-3; 16 positions match TRBD2. V shed 7 bases and J 5 bases; nucleotides not matched to a gene: 6. Germline V gene sequence: CDR1 LNHDA, CDR2 SQIVND (reference sequence). The CDR3 extends over 16 amino acids. In nucleotides, the CDR3 is TGTGCCAGTACCGGGACTAGCGGGAGGGCCATAGATACGCAGTATTTT. This translates into CASTGTSGRAIDTQYF.

The chain combines TRBV19 with TRBJ1-4, with 8 bases lining up with TRBD1. The CDR3 sequence is 14 residues long. Germline assignment: CDR1 LNHDA and CDR2 SQIVND (reference sequence). The ends lost 6 bases at V and 4 bases at J; junction bases unmatched: 4. This chain's CDR3 is CASSYRGVNEKLFF. The DNA of the CDR3 is TGTGCCAGTAGCTACAGGGGGGTTAATGAAAAACTGTTTTTT.

V and J are TRBV9 and TRBJ1-2, with TRBD1 as a possible D gene (5 bases). The germline V gene encodes CDR1 SGDLS and CDR2 YYNGEE. V lost 3 bases and J lost 4, with 19 bases in between. This CDR3 contains 16 residues. The CDR3 spells CASSEDSWGGRYGYTF. CDR3 DNA: TGTGCCAGCAGCGAAGACAGCTGGGGGGGTCGCTATGGCTACACCTTC.

The V call is TRBV7-6, the J call TRBJ2-7; D gene unclear. Trimming left V 1 base short and J 4 bases short, with 11 bases between. From germline, CDR1 is SGHVS and CDR2 FNYEAQ. The CDR3 spans 14 residues. This CDR3 is CASSLGSGEYEQYF. The CDR3 DNA sequence: TGTGCCAGCAGCTTAGGGTCAGGTGAATACGAGCAGTACTTC.

The V and J genes are TRBV14 and TRBJ2-3, with TRBD1 as a possible D gene (6 bases). The CDR3 consists of 17 residues. Trimming took off 1 base at V and 0 bases at J, with 14 bases between the two ends. The germline gives CDR1 SGHDN, CDR2 FVKESK. The CDR3 bases are TGTGCCAGCAGCCAAGCCTTGGGACACTTCAGCACAGATACGCAGTATTTT. Protein product: CASSQALGHFSTDTQYF.

The V call is TRBV6-6, the J call TRBJ2-3, with D possibly TRBD1 on 6 matching bases. The germline CDR1 and CDR2 sequences are MNHNY and SVGAGI (reference sequence). The V end was cut by 4 bases, the J end by 0 bases, with 11 bases between. The CDR3 has 15 residues. In nucleotides, the CDR3 is TGTGCCAGCAGTTCCCCCAGGGGCAGCACAGATACGCAGTATTTT. The encoded protein is CASSSPRGSTDTQYF.

The chain links TRBV2 to TRBJ1-2; 12 positions agree with TRBD1. Germline V CDR1 and CDR2: SNHLY, FYNNEI. This CDR3 contains 16 residues. The V segment lost 6 bases and the J segment 5 bases; nucleotides outside the gene matches: 10. The CDR3 coding sequence is TGTGCCAGCAGGCCCGGGACAGGGGGCTCAGGTTATGGCTACACCTTC. It translates to CASRPGTGGSGYGYTF.

The chain employs TRBV6-5 and TRBJ1-5, with D possibly matching TRBD1 (5 bases). Germline V gene lookup returns CDR1 MNHEY and CDR2 SVGAGI. The V and J ends lost 4 bases and 0 bases respectively, with 10 bases between them. CDR3 length equals 15 residues. The CDR3: CASSSGGYSNQPQHF. Written as DNA, the CDR3 is TGTGCCAGCAGTTCCGGGGGGTATAGCAATCAGCCCCAGCATTTT.

The gene calls are TRBV19 and TRBJ2-5; 8 bases are shared with TRBD1. The CDR3 totals 15 residues. V shed 3 bases, J shed 1 base, and the junction held 4 bases outside the gene matches. The germline CDR1 and CDR2 sequences are LNHDA and SQIVND (reference sequence). The DNA of the CDR3 is TGTGCCAGTAGTATCGGGACAGGCAGCCAAGAGACCCAGTACTTC. This gives the protein CASSIGTGSQETQYF. The full variable domain, completed using reference TRBV19 and TRBJ2-5, is DGGITQSPKYLFRKEGQNVTLSCEQNLNHDAMYWYRQDPGQGLRLIYYSQIVNDFQKGDIAEGYSVSREKKESFPLTVTSAQKNPTAFYLCASSIGTGSQETQYFGPGTRLLVL.

The CDR3 region has the DNA TGTGCCAGCAGCATTAGGACAGGGTCAACTAATGAAAAACTGTTTTTT. Protein sequence: CASSIRTGSTNEKLFF. V is TRBV7-9 and J is TRBJ1-4, with 8 bases aligning to TRBD1. Germline V gene data show CDR1 as SEHNR and CDR2 as FQNEAQ (reference sequence). Trimming cost V 5 bases and J 0 bases; bases outside gene matches: 5. The CDR3 sequence is 16 residues long.

This rearrangement joins TRBV10-2 to TRBJ2-7, with 9 positions matching TRBD1. CDR3 length: 15 residues. Germline CDR1 reads WSHSY; CDR2 reads SAAADI. Losses at the gene ends were 4 bases for V and 0 bases for J; bases not matched to a gene: 4. The DNA for the CDR3 is TGCGCCAGCAGTGCAGGGACAGGGAGCTCCTACGAGCAGTACTTC. This translates into CASSAGTGSSYEQYF.

In DNA form, the CDR3 reads TGTGCCAGCAGTGAAAAGGGACAGGGGGCGTCTGGGGCCAACGTCCTGACTTTC. Translated, it gives CASSEKGQGASGANVLTF. The chain joins TRBV6-1 to TRBJ2-6, with 12 positions matching TRBD1. With 2 bases clipped from V and 1 base from J, the junction kept 3 bases outside the gene matches. The CDR3 is 18 amino acids. Germline V gene sequence: CDR1 MNHNS, CDR2 SASEGT.

About this clone: Within the sample, other DNA sequences also encode this same CDR3. The rearrangement joins TRBV18 to TRBJ1-2, with D uncertain. CDR1 is KGHSH and CDR2 is LQKENI in the germline V gene. V gave up 2 bases and J gave up 4 bases, with 8 bases separating them. This CDR3 comprises 13 residues. CDR3 coding DNA: TGTGCCAGCTCACCATTACCACTCTATGGCTACACCTTC. This sequence encodes CASSPLPLYGYTF.

This chain links TRBV28 with TRBJ2-2; TRBD2 matches at 7 bases. The V gene end was trimmed by 7 bases and the J gene end by 2 bases; junction bases not matched to a gene: 7. The CDR3 consists of 15 residues. Germline V gene lookup returns CDR1 MDHEN and CDR2 SYDVKM. The CDR3 spells CASNPTSRNTGELFF. In DNA form, the CDR3 reads TGTGCCAGCAACCCGACTAGCAGAAACACCGGGGAGCTGTTTTTT.

This chain joins TRBV5-4 and TRBJ2-3; TRBD1 matches at 11 bases. The CDR3 covers 16 residues. Trimming removed 3 bases from V and 1 base from J; junction bases left unmatched: 4. CDR1 is SGHNT and CDR2 is YYREEE in the germline V gene (reference sequence). The CDR3 bases are TGTGCCAGCAGCTGGGGACAGGGGGTGGGCACAGATACGCAGTATTTT. It specifies CASSWGQGVGTDTQYF. Filled out from reference TRBV5-4 and TRBJ2-3, the complete variable domain reads ETGVTQSPTHLIKTRGQQVTLRCSSQSGHNTVSWYQQALGQGPQFIFQYYREEENGRGNFPPRFSGLQFPNYSSELNVNALELDDSALYLCASSWGQGVGTDTQYFGPGTRLTVL.

This clone was picked up one time. This chain connects TRBV28 to TRBJ1-1, with D uncertain. The CDR3 has 13 amino acids. CDR1 is MDHEN and CDR2 is SYDVKM in the germline V gene. Trimming shortened V by 2 bases and J by 1 base, and 5 bases separated the two germline ends. CDR3 DNA: TGTGCCAGCAGTTTAGGCGGGAACACTGAAGCTTTCTTT. It is translated as CASSLGGNTEAFF.